These 23 T cell receptor beta chains came from one sample sequenced in a study of OX40 agonist ivuxolimab in advanced cancers. Clones were read by immunoSEQ multiplex PCR, and TCRdb kept only the in-frame ones, dropping some. This sample yields about 58,000 clones, of which roughly three quarters are seen a single time; 0.95% to 1.5% belongs to the top ten. Here the sequenced sample was CD4+ or CD8+ T cells sorted from blood, taken in a trial of the OX40 agonist ivuxolimab. These receptors all stem from an adult with an advanced solid tumor such as melanoma, head and neck, liver or kidney cancer.

The rearrangement links TRBV7-8 to TRBJ1-5; no clear D. This CDR3 region has 15 residues. V was clipped by 0 bases and J by 0 bases, with 6 bases between them. The V gene's germline CDR1 is SGHVS and CDR2 FQNEAQ. The CDR3 sequence: CASSLAGYSNQPQHF. The CDR3 DNA reads as TGTGCCAGCAGCTTAGCTGGGTATAGCAATCAGCCCCAGCATTTT. The full variable domain, rest sourced from reference TRBV7-8 and TRBJ1-5, is GAGVSQSPRYKVAKRGQDVALRCDPISGHVSLFWYQQALGQGPEFLTYFQNEAQLDKSGLPSDRFFAERPEGSVSTLKIQRTQQEDSAVYLCASSLAGYSNQPQHFGDGTRLSIL.

The chain couples TRBV7-8 to TRBJ2-7; 7 bases agree with TRBD2. The CDR3 has 14 amino acids. Germline CDR1 SGHVS, CDR2 FQNEAQ. Trimming removed 5 bases from V and 0 bases from J; junction bases left unmatched: 4. The CDR3 nucleotides are TGTGCCAGCAGCCAATCGGGAGGCTCCTACGAGCAGTACTTC. Amino acid sequence: CASSQSGGSYEQYF.

The chain couples TRBV25-1 to TRBJ2-5, with D perhaps given as TRBD1 or TRBD2 (5 bases each). Germline CDR1 reads MGHDK; CDR2 reads SYGVNS. Trimming removed 3 bases at V and 6 bases at J, with 20 bases between. The length of the CDR3 is 16 residues. CDR3 nucleotide sequence: TGTGCCAGCAGTGACCCCGGGGAAGGGGCATGGAAGACCCAGTACTTC. As protein: CASSDPGEGAWKTQYF.

Points on this clone: At one end, the junction sequence differs from germline, possibly due to a read error. The chain couples TRBV7-9 to TRBJ2-1; the D gene is possibly TRBD1 (6 bases). Germline CDR1 is SEHNR and CDR2 is FQNEAQ (reference sequence). CDR3 length equals 12 residues. The CDR3 DNA is TGTGCCAGCAGCCCGGACAGCCGAGTTTGTGTCTTC. It codes for CASSPDSRVCVF. The whole variable domain, remainder taken from reference TRBV7-9 and TRBJ2-1, is DTGVSQNPRHKITKRGQNVTFRCDPISEHNRLYWYRQTLGQGPEFLTYFQNEAQLEKSRLLSDRFSAERPKGSFSTLEIQRTEQGDSAMYLCASSPDSRVCVFGPGTRLTVL.

The V gene is TRBV9, the J gene TRBJ2-3; no reliable D call. Between the trimmed V and J ends, which lost 0 bases and 0 bases, there was a span of 5 bases. This CDR3 spans 14 amino acids. The germline gives CDR1 SGDLS, CDR2 YYNGEE. As DNA, the CDR3 is TGTGCCAGCAGCGTAGAGAGTAGCACAGATACGCAGTATTTT. This codes for CASSVESSTDTQYF.

The rearrangement uses TRBV2 and TRBJ1-5; D might be TRBD1 (5 bases). Trimming stripped 6 bases from V and 0 bases from J, with 12 bases between. The CDR3 totals 15 residues. Germline CDR1 and CDR2: SNHLY and FYNNEI. DNA for the CDR3: TGTGCCAGCAGCCCGGAGAGGGGTAGCAATCAGCCCCAGCATTTT. As protein: CASSPERGSNQPQHF.

The gene calls are TRBV11-3 and TRBJ1-5; 7 positions agree with TRBD1. J gave up 3 bases and V 3 bases, and 2 bases lay outside the gene matches. CDR3 size: 14 residues. Germline V gives CDR1 SGHNT, CDR2 YENEEA. The CDR3 spells CASSLTGPNQPQHF. The CDR3 DNA sequence: TGTGCCAGCAGCTTGACAGGGCCCAATCAGCCCCAGCATTTT.

The rearrangement uses TRBV28 and TRBJ2-1; no definite D call. The germline V gene has CDR1 MDHEN and CDR2 SYDVKM. The CDR3 totals 12 residues. V was cut by 1 base and J by 8 bases, with 6 bases left in between. In nucleotides, the CDR3 is TGTGCCAGCAGTTTATCCGGTCATGAGCAGTTCTTC. Protein sequence: CASSLSGHEQFF. The full variable domain, in which reference TRBV28 and TRBJ2-1 provide the parts outside the CDR3, is DVKVTQSSRYLVKRTGEKVFLECVQDMDHENMFWYRQDPGLGLRLIYFSYDVKMKEKGDIPEGYSVSREKKERFSLILESASTNQTSMYLCASSLSGHEQFFGPGTRLTVL.

The rearrangement links TRBV10-3 to TRBJ1-4; D gene unclear. Trimming shortened V by 2 bases and J by 6 bases, and 7 bases separated the two germline ends. The CDR3 length is 13 residues. Germline lookup yields CDR1 ENHRY and CDR2 SYGVKD. The CDR3 DNA follows: TGTGCCATCAGTGAGCCCCGTGATGAAAAACTGTTTTTT. As protein: CAISEPRDEKLFF.

This clone was observed once. V gene TRBV6-5 combines with J gene TRBJ2-2; D not resolved. CDR3 size: 14 residues. Germline V gene sequence: CDR1 MNHEY, CDR2 SVGAGI. Trimming removed 5 bases from V and 0 bases from J, with 7 bases in between. The CDR3, as DNA: TGTGCCAGCAGTGACCTAGCGAACACCGGGGAGCTGTTTTTT. Amino acids: CASSDLANTGELFF.

This chain connects TRBV19 to TRBJ1-2; 9 nucleotides match TRBD1. The CDR3 length is 17 residues. V lost 3 bases and J lost 8; bases outside the gene matches: 16. The germline V gene encodes CDR1 LNHDA and CDR2 SQIVND (reference sequence). The CDR3 DNA reads TGTGCCAGTAGTATTCCGGGGGACAGGGAATATCTCGGCGGCTACACCTTC. Its protein is CASSIPGDREYLGGYTF.

The V gene is TRBV30, the J gene TRBJ1-1, with a possible D match to TRBD1 (6 bases). This CDR3 is 14 amino acids long. Germline V gene sequence: CDR1 GTSNPN, CDR2 SVGIG (reference sequence). V dropped 4 bases and J dropped 9 bases, with 21 bases sitting between them. The CDR3 nucleotides are TGTGCCTGGACCGCCAGGGGAAAGGGAAAAAAAGCTTTCTTT. Amino acid sequence: CAWTARGKGKKAFF.

The chain is built from TRBV7-9 and TRBJ1-4, with D uncertain. This CDR3 is 13 amino acids long. The germline gives CDR1 SEHNR, CDR2 FQNEAQ (reference sequence). The V gene lost 4 bases and the J gene lost 3 bases, with 6 bases spanning the gap. CDR3 nucleotides: TGTGCCAGCAGCTCCGTACCTAATGAAAAACTGTTTTTT. Translating gives CASSSVPNEKLFF.

The V and J genes are TRBV28 and TRBJ1-1; tentative D call: TRBD1 (6 bases). The CDR3 is 12 residues long. Germline CDR1 reads MDHEN; CDR2 reads SYDVKM. With 2 bases removed from V and 5 bases from J, the gap between germline ends came to 6 bases. CDR3: CASSLRGTEAFF. The DNA for the CDR3 is TGTGCCAGCAGTTTAAGGGGGACTGAAGCTTTCTTT.

This chain links TRBV27 with TRBJ2-5, with 10 bases lining up with TRBD2. Germline V gene sequence: CDR1 MNHEY, CDR2 SMNVEV (reference sequence). This CDR3 is built from 15 residues. With 4 bases clipped from V and 5 bases from J, the junction kept 7 bases outside the gene matches. The CDR3 protein is CASSSGSGRLETQYF. In nucleotides, the CDR3 is TGTGCCAGCAGTTCCGGTAGCGGGAGGTTGGAGACCCAGTACTTC.

This clone was detected a few times. This rearrangement joins TRBV11-2 to TRBJ2-1; the match to TRBD2 covers 7 bases. The CDR3 sequence is 12 residues long. The junction had 8 bases not matched to a gene; V was cut back by 3 bases and J by 15 bases. From germline, CDR1 is SGHAT and CDR2 FQNNGV. The CDR3 loop reads CASSFVTSLAFF. Here the CDR3 DNA reads TGTGCCAGCAGCTTCGTGACTAGCTTGGCGTTCTTC. The full variable domain, its missing parts supplied by reference TRBV11-2 and TRBJ2-1, is EAGVAQSPRYKIIEKRQSVAFWCNPISGHATLYWYQQILGQGPKLLIQFQNNGVVDDSQLPKDRFSAERLKGVDSTLKIQPAKLEDSAVYLCASSFVTSLAFFGPGTRLTVL.

A single count supports this clone. The genes are TRBV11-2 and TRBJ2-3; D gene uncertain. Looked up from germline, CDR1 is SGHAT and CDR2 is FQNNGV. Trimming removed 3 bases at V and 6 bases at J, with 7 bases between. There are 12 residues in the CDR3. In nucleotides, the CDR3 is TGTGCCAGCAGCTTGGGGTGGGATACGCAGTATTTT. It translates to CASSLGWDTQYF.

The CDR3 reads CASRKGLAGDGDTQYF. CDR3 DNA: TGTGCCAGCAGAAAGGGACTAGCGGGAGATGGAGATACGCAGTATTTT. V and J are TRBV7-2 and TRBJ2-3; 14 positions match TRBD2. Germline V CDR1 and CDR2: SGHTA, FQGNSA. The CDR3 consists of 16 residues. The junction had 7 bases not matched to a gene; V was cut back by 6 bases and J by 5 bases.

This clone came up once. The chain couples TRBV11-3 to TRBJ2-7; 12 bases are a match to TRBD2. This CDR3 has 18 amino acids. CDR1 is SGHNT, CDR2 YENEEA, per germline. J lost 4 bases, V lost 4 bases, and 14 bases had no gene match. The DNA of the CDR3 is TGTGCCAGCAGCTCAGGACTAGCGGGATCGACTCAAAAGTACGAGCAGTACTTC. The encoded protein is CASSSGLAGSTQKYEQYF.

The V gene is TRBV4-1, the J gene TRBJ1-3, with no clear D. The germline gives CDR1 MGHRA, CDR2 YSYEKL. V shed 5 bases and J shed 3 bases, with 17 bases lying between them. This CDR3 is built from 16 residues. CDR3 coding DNA: TGCGCCAGCAGCTTCGGAGTAGCGGGTTTTGGAAACACCATATATTTT. Protein product: CASSFGVAGFGNTIYF.

The chain has TRBV18 and TRBJ2-7; the match to TRBD2 covers 10 bases. This CDR3 spans 13 amino acids. CDR1 and CDR2 from the germline V gene are KGHSH and LQKENI. Unmatched junction bases numbered 4, after V lost 5 bases and J lost 6 bases. The CDR3 is CASSDSGGAEQYF. CDR3 sequence (DNA): TGTGCCAGCTCAGACAGCGGGGGGGCCGAGCAGTACTTC.

The CDR3 region is CASSFYRGWNTEAFF. The CDR3 nucleotides read TGTGCCAGCAGCTTTTACAGGGGGTGGAACACTGAAGCTTTCTTT. The J gene is TRBJ1-1, the V gene TRBV11-3, with TRBD1 matching over 8 bases. The ends lost 3 bases at V and 1 base at J; junction bases unmatched: 4. Germline CDR1 and CDR2: SGHNT and YENEEA. The CDR3 totals 15 residues.

The chain carries TRBV4-2 and TRBJ1-1; D remains unclear. V lost 0 bases to trimming and J lost 1 base, with 9 bases between them. CDR3 length equals 15 residues. Germline CDR1 and CDR2: LGHNA and YNFKEQ. In DNA, the CDR3 is TGTGCCAGCAGCCAAGAGGCGGGAGAGAACACTGAAGCTTTCTTT. This gives the protein CASSQEAGENTEAFF.